Here is one TCR beta chain with its context. Assay: immunoSEQ multiplex PCR; the TCRdb copy retains only in-frame clones and omits some. The sample shows 350,000 to 500,000 clones, roughly 90% of them seen only once. The data belong to a study of blood T cell repertoires in COVID-19. Sequenced input: peripheral blood. The receptor's source is a man between 18 and 35 years old with COVID-19, enrolled during active disease.

CDR3 residues: CASLEWEGSYEQYF. The CDR3 nucleotides are TGTGCCAGCCTTGAGTGGGAGGGCTCCTACGAGCAGTACTTC. This chain joins TRBV11-2 and TRBJ2-7; 7 nucleotides match TRBD2. The germline CDR1 and CDR2 sequences are SGHAT and FQNNGV. Losses at the gene ends were 8 bases for V and 0 bases for J; bases not matched to a gene: 7. This CDR3 has 14 amino acids. The entire variable domain, with the rest obtained from reference TRBV11-2 and TRBJ2-7, is as follows: EAGVAQSPRYKIIEKRQSVAFWCNPISGHATLYWYQQILGQGPKLLIQFQNNGVVDDSQLPKDRFSAERLKGVDSTLKIQPAKLEDSAVYLCASLEWEGSYEQYFGPGTRLTVT.